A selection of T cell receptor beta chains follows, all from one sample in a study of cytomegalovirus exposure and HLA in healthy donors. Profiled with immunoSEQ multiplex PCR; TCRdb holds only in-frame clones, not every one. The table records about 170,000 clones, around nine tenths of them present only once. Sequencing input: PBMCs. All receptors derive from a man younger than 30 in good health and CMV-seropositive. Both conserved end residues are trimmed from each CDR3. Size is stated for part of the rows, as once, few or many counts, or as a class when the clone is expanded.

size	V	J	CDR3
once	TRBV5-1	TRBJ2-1	ASGQTGYNEQF
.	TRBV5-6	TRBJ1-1	ASSLDRTEAF
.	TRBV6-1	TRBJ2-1	ASTTYNEQF
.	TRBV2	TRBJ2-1	ASMLWTLNEQF
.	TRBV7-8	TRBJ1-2	ASSLRQGNGYT
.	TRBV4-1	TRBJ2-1	ASSQTPLAGVPNEQF
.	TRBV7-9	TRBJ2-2	ASSWDSNTGELF
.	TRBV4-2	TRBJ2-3	ASSQEAGGLADTQY
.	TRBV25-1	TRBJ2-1	ASSELLAGGSYNEQF
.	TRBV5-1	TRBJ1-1	ASSSLGGQVMLAF
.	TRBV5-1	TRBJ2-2	ASSLPERTGELF
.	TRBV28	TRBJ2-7	ASTPLRLYEQY
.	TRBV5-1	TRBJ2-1	ASSLAGRNEQF
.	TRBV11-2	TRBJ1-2	ASSLVVGRGGYT
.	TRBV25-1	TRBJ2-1	ASSVISGNEQF